These 29 T cell receptor beta chains share one sample of origin, sequenced in a study of T cells expressing NK-cell markers. Reprocessing the 5' RACE reads, TCRdb reports a single entry for every CDR3 protein and omits DNA. The sample totals approximately 460,000 distinct CDR3 sequences; its top ten clones hold more than 7%. Sequences were obtained from blood T cells: a sorted CD56 or NKG2C T cell subset, CD4+ or CD8+ T cells, or bulk PBMC T cells (not recorded which). The origin of the receptors is a woman between 18 and 75 years old in good health.

V and J are TRBV7-8 and TRBJ2-1; TCRdb names TRBD2, which stays unverified in the absence of DNA. CDR3 length: 15 amino acids. Germline lookup yields CDR1 SGHVS and CDR2 FQNEAQ. The CDR3 region is CASSLLAGGHNEQFF. The variable domain in full, completed from reference TRBV7-8 and TRBJ2-1, reads GAGVSQSPRYKVAKRGQDVALRCDPISGHVSLFWYQQALGQGPEFLTYFQNEAQLDKSGLPSDRFFAERPEGSVSTLKIQRTQQEDSAVYLCASSLLAGGHNEQFFGPGTRLTVL.

The V gene is TRBV5-1, the J gene TRBJ2-3; the D call of TRBD1 rests on TCRdb alone, since no DNA is present to check it. Germline loops: CDR1 SGHRS, CDR2 YFSETQ. The CDR3 covers 14 residues. CDR3 sequence: CASSPDRVTDTQYF.

This sequence joins TRBV12-3 or TRBV12-4 and TRBJ2-2; TCRdb's D gene call, TRBD2, goes unchecked for lack of DNA. The CDR3 has 14 amino acids. The CDR3 protein is CASSQTLGTGELFF.

This chain links TRBV29-1 with TRBJ1-2. There are 11 residues in the CDR3. CDR1 SQVTM and CDR2 ANQGSEA come from the germline V gene. The CDR3 spells CSVELNYGYTF.

The rearrangement uses TRBV5-1 and TRBJ2-7; TCRdb names TRBD1, which stays unverified in the absence of DNA. The CDR3 has 16 amino acids. The germline gives CDR1 SGHRS, CDR2 YFSETQ. CDR3: CASSLSTGAGSYEQYF.

CDR3 loop: CASSPATGHQPQHF. The chain has TRBV12-3 or TRBV12-4 and TRBJ1-5; TCRdb outputs TRBD1, but without DNA this stays unchecked. CDR3 length: 14 residues.

The chain couples TRBV11-1 to TRBJ2-1; the D call from TCRdb, TRBD2, cannot be confirmed without DNA. Germline-derived CDR1 and CDR2 are SGHAT and FQDESV (reference sequence). The CDR3 totals 18 residues. CDR3 amino acids: CASSLLGPAGLRVDEQFF.

This CDR3 reads CASSEFGTASYEQYF. The rearrangement links TRBV25-1 to TRBJ2-7; TCRdb calls TRBD2, which cannot be checked without DNA. Germline loops: CDR1 MGHDK, CDR2 SYGVNS. The CDR3 runs to 15 residues.

The J gene is TRBJ1-1, the V gene TRBV18; the D call from TCRdb, TRBD1, cannot be confirmed without DNA. The germline gives CDR1 KGHSH, CDR2 LQKENI. The CDR3 is made up of 14 amino acids. The CDR3: CASSRQDANTEAFF. The full variable domain, rest sourced from reference TRBV18 and TRBJ1-1, is NAGVMQNPRHLVRRRGQEARLRCSPMKGHSHVYWYRQLPEEGLKFMVYLQKENIIDESGMPKERFSAEFPKEGPSILRIQQVVRGDSAAYFCASSRQDANTEAFFGQGTRLTVV.

The rearrangement joins TRBV24-1 to TRBJ2-5. The germline CDR1 and CDR2 sequences are KGHDR and SFDVKD. The CDR3 totals 12 residues. CDR3 amino acids: CATSDPLETQYF.

CDR3 residues: CSVVPPTSREQYF. The chain is built from TRBV29-1 and TRBJ2-7; TCRdb proposes TRBD1, but this gene call is untestable without DNA. Germline assignment: CDR1 SQVTM and CDR2 ANQGSEA. CDR3 size: 13 residues.

The chain employs TRBV6-2 or TRBV6-3 and TRBJ2-5. This CDR3 has 12 amino acids. Germline CDR1 and CDR2: MNHEY and SVGEGT. The CDR3 region is CASSYGEETQYF.

J is TRBJ1-3 and V is TRBV18; the D gene TCRdb calls, TRBD1, cannot be checked with no DNA. CDR3 length: 15 amino acids. Germline CDR1 and CDR2: KGHSH and LQKENI. The CDR3: CASSPPPGTGNTIYF.

The chain has TRBV7-7 and TRBJ2-5; absent DNA, TCRdb's TRBD1 call cannot be checked. Germline V gives CDR1 SSHAT, CDR2 FNYEAQ (reference sequence). The CDR3 extends over 15 amino acids. The CDR3 sequence: CASSFRQGARETQYF.

The CDR3 sequence: CASSLEQVGRNTEAFF. The chain is built from TRBV5-1 and TRBJ1-1; TCRdb calls TRBD1, which cannot be checked without DNA. Germline V gene lookup returns CDR1 SGHRS and CDR2 YFSETQ. The CDR3 has 16 residues.

This rearrangement joins TRBV27 to TRBJ1-2; with no DNA, the TCRdb D assignment of TRBD1 cannot be verified. Per germline, CDR1 MNHEY and CDR2 SMNVEV (reference sequence). CDR3 length: 13 amino acids. This CDR3 reads CASSLMGPGGYTF.

The chain has TRBV20-1 and TRBJ1-4; the D call of TRBD1 rests on TCRdb alone, since no DNA is present to check it. The CDR3 spans 14 residues. CDR1 DFQATT and CDR2 SNEGSKA come from the germline V gene (reference sequence). The CDR3 region is CSAGTGTRPEKLFF.

This chain joins TRBV29-1 and TRBJ2-1; there is no DNA to check the TCRdb D call of TRBD2. Germline CDR1 SQVTM, CDR2 ANQGSEA. This CDR3 contains 16 residues. The CDR3 protein is CSVGSLDFSAYNEQFF.

V and J are TRBV15 and TRBJ2-2. The CDR3 is 14 amino acids. CDR1 is LNHNV and CDR2 is YYDKDF in the germline V gene (reference sequence). This chain's CDR3 is CATSDVGDTGELFF.

This chain connects TRBV4-3 to TRBJ2-5; the D call of TRBD1 rests on TCRdb alone, since no DNA is present to check it. Germline lookup yields CDR1 LGHNA and CDR2 YSLEER. The CDR3 covers 16 residues. The CDR3 spells CASSQDLGAPQETQYF.

The chain combines TRBV20-1 with TRBJ2-3; the D gene TCRdb calls, TRBD2, cannot be checked with no DNA. The CDR3 is made up of 15 amino acids. Germline V gene data show CDR1 as DFQATT and CDR2 as SNEGSKA (reference sequence). Here the CDR3 reads CSAPISGRGADTQYF.

V is TRBV6-8 and J is TRBJ1-2; as DNA is missing, the TRBD1 call by TCRdb cannot be tested. The CDR3 has 13 residues. The germline V gene encodes CDR1 MNHGY and CDR2 SAAAGT. This CDR3 is CASRTQGRYGYTF.

This chain joins TRBV3-1 and TRBJ2-7; the D call from TCRdb, TRBD1, cannot be confirmed without DNA. This CDR3 region has 15 residues. Germline CDR1 and CDR2: LGHDT and YNNKEL (reference sequence). CDR3 amino acids: CASSHHIRDAYEQYF.

The chain combines TRBV7-8 with TRBJ2-7; with no DNA, the TCRdb D assignment of TRBD2 cannot be verified. The germline gives CDR1 SGHVS, CDR2 FQNEAQ. CDR3 length: 16 residues. This chain's CDR3 is CASSLGVAVMAGEQYF.

The CDR3 spells CSARASGSSNEQFF. The chain combines TRBV20-1 with TRBJ2-1; the D gene TCRdb calls, TRBD2, cannot be checked with no DNA. From germline, CDR1 is DFQATT and CDR2 SNEGSKA (reference sequence). There are 14 residues in the CDR3.

V is TRBV29-1 and J is TRBJ1-1. The CDR3 extends over 11 amino acids. Germline loops: CDR1 SQVTM, CDR2 ANQGSEA. CDR3 residues: CSVFRDSEAFF.

The chain recombines TRBV7-3 with TRBJ2-1; there is no DNA to check the TCRdb D call of TRBD2. The CDR3 is 16 residues long. Looked up from germline, CDR1 is SGHTA and CDR2 is FQGTGA. The CDR3 spells CASSPPVGRELNEQFF.

This chain joins TRBV7-2 and TRBJ2-7; no DNA is available, so the TRBD1 call from TCRdb remains unchecked. The CDR3 is made up of 16 amino acids. Germline values: CDR1 SGHTA, CDR2 FQGNSA. CDR3 protein: CASSLRGLGSSYEQYF.

The J gene is TRBJ1-1, the V gene TRBV19; TCRdb proposes TRBD1, but this gene call is untestable without DNA. Germline lookup yields CDR1 LNHDA and CDR2 SQIVND (reference sequence). This CDR3 spans 15 amino acids. This CDR3 is CASSGVALSNTEAFF.